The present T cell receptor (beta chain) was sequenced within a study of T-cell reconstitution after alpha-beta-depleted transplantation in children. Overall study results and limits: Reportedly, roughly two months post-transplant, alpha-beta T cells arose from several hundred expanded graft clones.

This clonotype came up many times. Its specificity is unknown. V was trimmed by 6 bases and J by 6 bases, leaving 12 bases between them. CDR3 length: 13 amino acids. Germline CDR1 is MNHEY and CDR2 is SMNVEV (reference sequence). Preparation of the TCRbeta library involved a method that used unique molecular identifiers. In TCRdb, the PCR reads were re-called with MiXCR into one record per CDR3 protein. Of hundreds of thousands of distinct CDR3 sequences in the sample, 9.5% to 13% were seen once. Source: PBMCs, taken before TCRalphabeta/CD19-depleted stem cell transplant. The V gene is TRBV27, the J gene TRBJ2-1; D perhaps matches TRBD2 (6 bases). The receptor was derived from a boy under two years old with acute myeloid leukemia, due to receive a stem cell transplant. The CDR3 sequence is CASRDGRVNEQFF. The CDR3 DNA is TGTGCCAGCAGGGACGGGAGAGTCAATGAGCAGTTCTTC.